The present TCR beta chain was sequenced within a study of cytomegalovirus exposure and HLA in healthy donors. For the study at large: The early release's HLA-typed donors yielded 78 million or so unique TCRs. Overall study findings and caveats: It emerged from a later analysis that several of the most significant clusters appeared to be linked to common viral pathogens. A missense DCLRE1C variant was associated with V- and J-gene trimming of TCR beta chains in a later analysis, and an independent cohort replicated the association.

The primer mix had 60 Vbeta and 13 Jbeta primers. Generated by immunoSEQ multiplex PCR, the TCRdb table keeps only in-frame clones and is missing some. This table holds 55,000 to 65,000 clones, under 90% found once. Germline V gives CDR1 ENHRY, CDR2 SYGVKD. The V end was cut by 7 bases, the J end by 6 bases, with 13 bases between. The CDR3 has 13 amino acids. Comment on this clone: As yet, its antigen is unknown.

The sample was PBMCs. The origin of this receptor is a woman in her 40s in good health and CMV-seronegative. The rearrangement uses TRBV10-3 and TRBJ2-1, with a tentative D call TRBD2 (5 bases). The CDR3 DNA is TGTGCCATCACACCCAGCGGTACCAATGAGCAGTTCTTC. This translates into CAITPSGTNEQFF.